Following are 18 T cell receptor beta chains from one sample sequenced in a study of radiotherapy plus CTLA-4 blockade in lung cancer. Sequencing used immunoSEQ multiplex PCR; TCRdb keeps in-frame clones, though not all of them. The sample records tens of thousands of clones, 70% to 90% being singletons. The sequencing here drew on peripheral blood, taken from a patient treated with radiotherapy plus ipilimumab. These receptors were collected from a human donor with non-small cell lung cancer whose response to radiotherapy plus ipilimumab could not be evaluated.

This chain connects TRBV18 to TRBJ1-4; maybe TRBD1 (6 bases). The CDR3 loop spans 18 amino acids. CDR1 and CDR2 (germline): KGHSH, LQKENI. V was pared by 2 bases and J by 0 bases, with 16 bases between. Written as DNA, the CDR3 is TGTGCCAGCTCACCATTTGGTCTGCAGGGGACAACTAATGAAAAACTGTTTTTT. Its translation is CASSPFGLQGTTNEKLFF.

V usage is TRBV30 and J usage is TRBJ2-2; 8 bases are a match to TRBD1. The CDR3 has 16 amino acids. The trim removed 7 bases at V and 2 bases at J, leaving 12 bases unmatched. Germline CDR1 and CDR2: GTSNPN and SVGIG (reference sequence). The CDR3 nucleotides read TGTGCCTCCACGACGCCGGACAGGGCTAACACCGGGGAGCTGTTTTTT. Its protein product is CASTTPDRANTGELFF.

The chain joins TRBV19 to TRBJ1-5; maybe TRBD1 (5 bases). This CDR3 contains 12 residues. V was cut by 1 base and J by 9 bases, with 7 bases left in between. CDR1 is LNHDA, CDR2 SQIVND, per germline (reference sequence). The CDR3, as DNA: TGTGCCAGTAGTATAGGAAGGGGGCCCCAGCATTTT. Encoded protein: CASSIGRGPQHF.

V and J are TRBV28 and TRBJ1-2; D unclear. Deletions cut 6 bases from V and 5 bases from J, with 16 bases between. The germline V gene has CDR1 MDHEN and CDR2 SYDVKM. This CDR3 region has 14 residues. CDR3 region: CASRPGGPGYGYTF. The CDR3 coding sequence is TGTGCCAGCAGGCCCGGCGGGCCTGGTTATGGCTACACCTTC.

The rearrangement uses TRBV6-1 and TRBJ1-5; perhaps TRBD1 as D (5 bases). Germline V lookup: CDR1 MNHNS, CDR2 SASEGT. Trimming shortened V by 0 bases and J by 11 bases, and 14 bases separated the two germline ends. CDR3 size: 14 residues. As DNA, the CDR3 is TGTGCCAGCAGTGAAGCCCCAGGGTTGACGGCCCAGCATTTT. This gives the protein CASSEAPGLTAQHF.

This chain joins TRBV19 and TRBJ1-1; D possibly corresponds to TRBD1 (5 bases). In germline, CDR1 is LNHDA, CDR2 SQIVND (reference sequence). Deletions cut 4 bases from V and 1 base from J, with 16 bases between. The CDR3 runs 16 residues. Written as DNA, the CDR3 is TGTGCCAGTAGTAACAGCCCCTTCAGGGAGAACACTGAAGCTTTCTTT. Its translation is CASSNSPFRENTEAFF.

This chain joins TRBV6-5 and TRBJ2-3; 8 bases fit TRBD1. V lost 6 bases and J lost 4; bases outside the gene matches: 6. This CDR3 is 14 amino acids long. CDR1 and CDR2 (germline): MNHEY, SVGAGI. The CDR3 region has the DNA TGTGCCAGCAGCCTGACAGGGGTAGCAGATACGCAGTATTTT. Translated: CASSLTGVADTQYF.

This sequence joins TRBV28 and TRBJ1-2; no firm D call. V lost 5 bases and J lost 5, with 9 bases in between. This CDR3 comprises 12 residues. Germline assignment: CDR1 MDHEN and CDR2 SYDVKM. The chain's CDR3 is CASSLDGYGYTF. CDR3 nucleotide sequence: TGTGCCAGCAGTCTCGACGGGTATGGCTACACCTTC.

This rearrangement joins TRBV19 to TRBJ1-3, with D perhaps TRBD1 (6 bases). V was shortened by 4 bases and J by 2 bases, with 12 bases between the two germline ends. The CDR3 covers 15 residues. In germline, CDR1 is LNHDA, CDR2 SQIVND (reference sequence). The CDR3 sequence is CASSTEDSPGNTIYF. The CDR3 bases are TGTGCCAGTAGTACAGAGGACAGCCCTGGAAACACCATATATTTT.

The rearrangement joins TRBV7-2 to TRBJ2-3; D perhaps matches TRBD2 (8 bases). CDR1 is SGHTA and CDR2 is FQGNSA in the germline V gene. V lost 5 bases and J 0 bases, leaving 21 bases between the germline ends. There are 18 residues in the CDR3. The CDR3 region is CASSRGGGRTSSTDTQYF. In DNA, the CDR3 is TGTGCCAGCAGCCGAGGGGGCGGGAGGACTTCTAGCACAGATACGCAGTATTTT.

The chain has TRBV7-2 and TRBJ2-2; a weak D match, TRBD1 (5 bases). This CDR3 comprises 15 residues. Between the trimmed V and J ends, which lost 5 bases and 1 base, there was a span of 11 bases. Germline assignment: CDR1 SGHTA and CDR2 FQGNSA. This CDR3 reads CASSLRVLNTGELFF. The CDR3 DNA follows: TGTGCCAGCAGCCTCAGGGTGTTGAACACCGGGGAGCTGTTTTTT.

The rearrangement joins TRBV6-5 to TRBJ1-1; 8 bases are a match to TRBD1. The CDR3 runs 12 residues. J was trimmed by 9 bases and V by 6 bases; bases with no gene match: 6. Looked up from germline, CDR1 is MNHEY and CDR2 is SVGAGI. CDR3 sequence reads: CASRLGQGKAFF. The CDR3 region has the DNA TGTGCCAGCAGACTTGGACAGGGTAAAGCTTTCTTT.

The V and J genes are TRBV28 and TRBJ2-2; 7 nucleotides agree with TRBD1. Germline V lookup: CDR1 MDHEN, CDR2 SYDVKM. The V gene end was trimmed by 6 bases and the J gene end by 1 base; junction bases not matched to a gene: 8. CDR3 size: 16 residues. The CDR3 loop is CASSSVDRMNTGELFF. The CDR3 DNA is TGTGCCAGCAGCTCCGTGGACAGGATGAACACCGGGGAGCTGTTTTTT.

The chain combines TRBV19 with TRBJ2-7; the D is unclear. The V end lost 5 bases, the J end lost 3 bases, and 17 bases lay between the germline ends. The V gene's germline CDR1 is LNHDA and CDR2 SQIVND (reference sequence). This CDR3 has 15 residues. CDR3 residues: CASSYTNSQVYEQYF. DNA of the CDR3: TGTGCCAGTAGTTATACGAACAGTCAAGTCTACGAGCAGTACTTC.

The chain is built from TRBV19 and TRBJ1-2; D is undetermined. CDR3 length: 12 residues. Between the trimmed V and J ends, which lost 4 bases and 8 bases, there was a span of 11 bases. Germline CDR1 and CDR2: LNHDA and SQIVND (reference sequence). CDR3: CASSRQRRGYTF. The DNA for the CDR3 is TGTGCCAGTAGTAGACAACGAAGGGGCTACACCTTC.

The chain has TRBV19 and TRBJ1-3, with TRBD1 as a possible D gene (6 bases). V was trimmed by 4 bases and J by 0 bases, leaving 7 bases between them. The germline CDR1 and CDR2 sequences are LNHDA and SQIVND (reference sequence). CDR3 length: 14 residues. CDR3 in DNA: TGTGCCAGTAGTACAGGGGACTCTGGAAACACCATATATTTT. It yields the protein CASSTGDSGNTIYF. The full variable domain, its missing parts supplied by reference TRBV19 and TRBJ1-3, is DGGITQSPKYLFRKEGQNVTLSCEQNLNHDAMYWYRQDPGQGLRLIYYSQIVNDFQKGDIAEGYSVSREKKESFPLTVTSAQKNPTAFYLCASSTGDSGNTIYFGEGSWLTVV.

This clone was counted a single time. The chain links TRBV5-4 to TRBJ2-3, with 9 positions matching TRBD2. The CDR3 is made up of 14 amino acids. Per germline, CDR1 SGHNT and CDR2 YYREEE (reference sequence). V lost 2 bases, J lost 4 bases, and 2 bases stayed unmatched. CDR3 DNA sequence: TGTGCCAGCAGCTTTAGCGGGAGTGCAGATACGCAGTATTTT. It codes for CASSFSGSADTQYF.

The chain joins TRBV5-3 to TRBJ1-6, with a tentative D call TRBD1 (6 bases). TRBV5-3 is sorted into the ORF group, with uncertain function. The CDR3 runs to 16 residues. V was cut by 2 bases and J by 9 bases, with 18 bases left in between. The CDR3 loop is CARSFTGHLPSSPLHF. CDR3 in DNA: TGTGCCAGAAGCTTTACGGGACACCTCCCTAGTTCACCCCTCCACTTT.